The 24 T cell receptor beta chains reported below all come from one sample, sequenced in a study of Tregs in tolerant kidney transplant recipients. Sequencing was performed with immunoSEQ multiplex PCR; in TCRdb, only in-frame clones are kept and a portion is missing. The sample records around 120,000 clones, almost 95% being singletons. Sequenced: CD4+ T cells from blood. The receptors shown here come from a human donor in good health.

The CDR3 sequence: CASSPNTDRNEQFF. Here the CDR3 DNA reads TGTGCCAGCTCACCCAACACAGACAGGAATGAGCAGTTCTTC. The V gene is TRBV18, the J gene TRBJ2-1; D may be TRBD1 (6 bases). The CDR3 has 14 amino acids. The V end lost 3 bases, the J end lost 7 bases, and 13 bases lay between the germline ends. Germline V gene lookup returns CDR1 KGHSH and CDR2 LQKENI.

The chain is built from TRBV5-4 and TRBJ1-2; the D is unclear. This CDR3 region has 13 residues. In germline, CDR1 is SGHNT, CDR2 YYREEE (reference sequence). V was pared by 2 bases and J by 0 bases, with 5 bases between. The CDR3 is CASSFDANYGYTF. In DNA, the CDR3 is TGTGCCAGCAGCTTCGACGCTAACTATGGCTACACCTTC.

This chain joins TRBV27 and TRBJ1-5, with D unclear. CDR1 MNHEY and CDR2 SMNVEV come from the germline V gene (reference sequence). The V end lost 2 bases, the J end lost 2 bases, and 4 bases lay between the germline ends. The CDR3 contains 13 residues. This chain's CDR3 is CASSLIGNQPQHF. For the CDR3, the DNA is TGTGCCAGCAGTTTAATCGGCAATCAGCCCCAGCATTTT.

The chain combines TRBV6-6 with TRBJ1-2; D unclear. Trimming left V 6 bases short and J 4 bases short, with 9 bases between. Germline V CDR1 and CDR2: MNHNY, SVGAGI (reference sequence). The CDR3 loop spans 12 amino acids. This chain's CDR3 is CASSQGIYGYTF. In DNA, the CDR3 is TGTGCCAGCAGCCAAGGGATCTATGGCTACACCTTC.

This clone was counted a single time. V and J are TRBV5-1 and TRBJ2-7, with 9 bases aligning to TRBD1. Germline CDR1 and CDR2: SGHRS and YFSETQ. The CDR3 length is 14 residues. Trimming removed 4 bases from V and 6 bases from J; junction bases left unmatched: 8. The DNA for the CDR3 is TGCGCCAGCAGCCCCCGGGACAGGGAAGGCGAGCAGTACTTC. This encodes CASSPRDREGEQYF.

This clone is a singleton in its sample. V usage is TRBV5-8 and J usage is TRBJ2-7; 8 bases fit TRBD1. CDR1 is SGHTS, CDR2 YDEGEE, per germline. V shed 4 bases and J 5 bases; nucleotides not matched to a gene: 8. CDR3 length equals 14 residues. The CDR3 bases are TGTGCCAGCAGCCCGGGGCAGGGGGCGGACGAGCAGTACTTC. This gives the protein CASSPGQGADEQYF.

CDR3 in amino acids: CASSKGGLRTGAEQYF. The CDR3, as DNA: TGTGCCAGCAGCAAAGGGGGGCTCCGGACAGGGGCCGAGCAGTACTTC. The gene calls are TRBV21-1 and TRBJ2-7; TRBD1, as called in the table, went unchecked against the DNA. TRBV21-1 is described as a pseudogene. This CDR3 comprises 16 residues.

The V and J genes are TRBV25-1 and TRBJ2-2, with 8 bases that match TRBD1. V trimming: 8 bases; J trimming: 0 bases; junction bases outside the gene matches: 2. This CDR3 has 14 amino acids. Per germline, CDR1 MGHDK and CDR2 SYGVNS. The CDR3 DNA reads TGTGCCAGCTGGGACAGGTCGAACACCGGGGAGCTGTTTTTT. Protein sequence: CASWDRSNTGELFF.

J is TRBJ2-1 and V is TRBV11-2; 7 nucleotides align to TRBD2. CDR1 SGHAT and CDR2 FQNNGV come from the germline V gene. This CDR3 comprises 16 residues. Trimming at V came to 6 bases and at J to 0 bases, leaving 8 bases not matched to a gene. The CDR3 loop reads CASRQTSAASYNEQFF. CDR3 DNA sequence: TGTGCCAGCAGACAAACTAGCGCCGCCTCCTACAATGAGCAGTTCTTC. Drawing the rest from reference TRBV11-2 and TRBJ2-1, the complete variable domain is EAGVAQSPRYKIIEKRQSVAFWCNPISGHATLYWYQQILGQGPKLLIQFQNNGVVDDSQLPKDRFSAERLKGVDSTLKIQPAKLEDSAVYLCASRQTSAASYNEQFFGPGTRLTVL.

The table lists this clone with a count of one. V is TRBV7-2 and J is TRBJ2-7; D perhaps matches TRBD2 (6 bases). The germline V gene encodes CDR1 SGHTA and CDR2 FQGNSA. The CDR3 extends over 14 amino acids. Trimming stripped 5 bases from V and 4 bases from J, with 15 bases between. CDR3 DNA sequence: TGTGCCAGCAGCCGGCGGGACTTCCTTTACGAGCAGTACTTC. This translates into CASSRRDFLYEQYF.

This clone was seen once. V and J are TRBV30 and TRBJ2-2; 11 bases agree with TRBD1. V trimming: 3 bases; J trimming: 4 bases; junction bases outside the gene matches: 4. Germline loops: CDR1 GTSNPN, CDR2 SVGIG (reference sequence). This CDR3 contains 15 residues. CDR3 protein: CAWRGTGGRTGELFF. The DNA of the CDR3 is TGTGCCTGGAGGGGGACAGGGGGGCGCACCGGGGAGCTGTTTTTT.

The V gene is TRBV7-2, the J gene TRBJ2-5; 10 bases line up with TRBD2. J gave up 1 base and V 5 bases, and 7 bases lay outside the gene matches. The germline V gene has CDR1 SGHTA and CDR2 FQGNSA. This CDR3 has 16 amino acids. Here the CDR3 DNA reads TGTGCCAGCAGCACCTCGACTAGCGGGCCCCAAGAGACCCAGTACTTC. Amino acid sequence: CASSTSTSGPQETQYF.

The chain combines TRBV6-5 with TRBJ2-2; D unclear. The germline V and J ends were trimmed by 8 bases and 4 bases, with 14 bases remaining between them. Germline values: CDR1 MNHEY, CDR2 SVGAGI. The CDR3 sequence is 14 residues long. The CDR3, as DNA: TGTGCCAGCGACCGGGCCCGGAGCACCGGGGAGCTGTTTTTT. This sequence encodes CASDRARSTGELFF.

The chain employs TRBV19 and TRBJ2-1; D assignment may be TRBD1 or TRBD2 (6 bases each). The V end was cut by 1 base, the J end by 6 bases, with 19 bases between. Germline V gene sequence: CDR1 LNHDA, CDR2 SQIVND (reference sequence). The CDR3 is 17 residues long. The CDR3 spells CASSIARLKGGFNEQFF. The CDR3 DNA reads TGTGCCAGTAGTATAGCCCGCCTTAAGGGGGGCTTCAATGAGCAGTTCTTC.

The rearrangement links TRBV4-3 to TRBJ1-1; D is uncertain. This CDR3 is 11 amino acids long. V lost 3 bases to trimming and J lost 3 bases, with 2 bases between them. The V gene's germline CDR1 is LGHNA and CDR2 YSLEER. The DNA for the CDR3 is TGCGCCAGCAGCCACGACACTGAAGCTTTCTTT. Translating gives CASSHDTEAFF.

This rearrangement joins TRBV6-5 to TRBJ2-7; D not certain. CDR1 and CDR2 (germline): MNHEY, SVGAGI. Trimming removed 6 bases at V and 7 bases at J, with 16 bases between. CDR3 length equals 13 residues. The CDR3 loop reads CASSLGVQLEQYF. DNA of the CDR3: TGTGCCAGCAGCCTAGGAGTCCAATTGGAGCAGTACTTC.

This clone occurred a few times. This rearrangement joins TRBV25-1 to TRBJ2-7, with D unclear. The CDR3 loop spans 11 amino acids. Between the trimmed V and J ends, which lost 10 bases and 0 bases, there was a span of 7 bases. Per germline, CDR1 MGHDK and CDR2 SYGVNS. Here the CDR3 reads CATRASYEQYF. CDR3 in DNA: TGTGCCACCCGGGCCTCCTACGAGCAGTACTTC.

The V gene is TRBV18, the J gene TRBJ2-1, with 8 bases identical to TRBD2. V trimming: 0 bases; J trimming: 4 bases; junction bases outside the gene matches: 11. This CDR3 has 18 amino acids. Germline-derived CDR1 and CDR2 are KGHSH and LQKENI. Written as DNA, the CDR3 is TGTGCCAGCTCACCACCGGGGAGCGGGAGCCCCAGTTACAATGAGCAGTTCTTC. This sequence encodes CASSPPGSGSPSYNEQFF.

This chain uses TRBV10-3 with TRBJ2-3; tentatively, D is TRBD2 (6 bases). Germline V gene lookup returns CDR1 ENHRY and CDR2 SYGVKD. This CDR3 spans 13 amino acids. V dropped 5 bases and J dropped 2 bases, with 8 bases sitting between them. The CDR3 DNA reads TGTGCCATCAGTCGGGACTCCACAGATACGCAGTATTTT. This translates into CAISRDSTDTQYF.

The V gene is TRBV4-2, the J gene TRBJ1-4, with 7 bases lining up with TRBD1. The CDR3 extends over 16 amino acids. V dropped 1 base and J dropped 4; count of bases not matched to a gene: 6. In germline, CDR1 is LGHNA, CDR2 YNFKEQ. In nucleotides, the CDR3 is TGTGCCAGCAGCCAAGCGGCCGGGACAGATAATGAAAAACTGTTTTTT. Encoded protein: CASSQAAGTDNEKLFF.

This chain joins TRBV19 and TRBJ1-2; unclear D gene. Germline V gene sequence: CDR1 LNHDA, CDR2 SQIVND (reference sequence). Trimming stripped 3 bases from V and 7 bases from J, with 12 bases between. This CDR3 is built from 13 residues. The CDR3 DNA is TGTGCCAGTAGTATTTTAGGTGACCGTGGCTACACCTTC. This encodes CASSILGDRGYTF.

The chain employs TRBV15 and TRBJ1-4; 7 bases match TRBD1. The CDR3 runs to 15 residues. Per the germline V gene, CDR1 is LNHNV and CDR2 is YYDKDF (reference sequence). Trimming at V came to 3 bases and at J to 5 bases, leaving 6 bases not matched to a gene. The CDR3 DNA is TGTGCCACCAGCAGGGGCGGGGACAGCAATGAAAAACTGTTTTTT. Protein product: CATSRGGDSNEKLFF.

The chain's CDR3 is CASSPGGALNTEAFF. For the CDR3, the DNA is TGTGCCAGCAGCCCCGGGGGGGCCCTGAACACTGAAGCTTTCTTT. This chain joins TRBV11-2 and TRBJ1-1, with D perhaps TRBD1 (6 bases). The length of the CDR3 is 15 residues. The germline V gene has CDR1 SGHAT and CDR2 FQNNGV. Trimming took 5 bases from V and 0 from J, leaving 13 bases between them.

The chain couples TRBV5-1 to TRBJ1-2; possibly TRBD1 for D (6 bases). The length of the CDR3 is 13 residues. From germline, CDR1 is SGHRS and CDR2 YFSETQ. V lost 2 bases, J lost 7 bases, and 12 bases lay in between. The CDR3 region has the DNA TGCGCCAGCAGCTTATCACAGGGTGGTGGCTACACCTTC. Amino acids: CASSLSQGGGYTF.